This TCR beta chain emerged from a study of blood T cell repertoires in COVID-19. This CDR3 spans 15 amino acids. With V trimmed by 0 bases and J by 5 bases, 5 bases remained unmatched. The germline V gene has CDR1 WSHSY and CDR2 SAAADI. TCRdb's table, derived via immunoSEQ multiplex PCR, lists solely in-frame clones and lacks some. This table has a few hundred thousand clones, roughly 87% appearing once. J is TRBJ2-3 and V is TRBV10-2; 7 bases align to TRBD1. The clonotype comes from a woman aged 30 to 39 who had recovered from COVID-19. Input material: PBMCs or T cells enriched from blood (not recorded which). CDR3 bases: TGCGCCAGCAGTGAGTCTACAGGGGTTGGAGATACGCAGTATTTT. Its translation: CASSESTGVGDTQYF.